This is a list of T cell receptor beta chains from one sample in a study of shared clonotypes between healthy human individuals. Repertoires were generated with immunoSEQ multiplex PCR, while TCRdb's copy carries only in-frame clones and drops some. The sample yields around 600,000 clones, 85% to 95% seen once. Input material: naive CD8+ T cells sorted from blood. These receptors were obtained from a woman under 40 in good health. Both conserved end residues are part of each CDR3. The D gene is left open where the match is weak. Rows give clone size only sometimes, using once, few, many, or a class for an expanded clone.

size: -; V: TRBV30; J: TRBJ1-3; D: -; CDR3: CAWSLGSGNTIYF; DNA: TGTGCCTGGAGTCTGGGCTCTGGAAACACCATATATTTT
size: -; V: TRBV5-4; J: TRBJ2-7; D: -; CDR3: CASSFRLGISSYEQYF; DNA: TGTGCCAGCAGCTTTAGGTTGGGGATTAGCTCCTACGAGCAGTACTTC
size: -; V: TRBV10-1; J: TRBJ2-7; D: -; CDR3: CASSEGGFTYEQYF; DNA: TGCGCCAGCAGTGAGGGTGGGTTCACCTACGAGCAGTACTTC
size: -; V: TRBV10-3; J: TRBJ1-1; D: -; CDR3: CAISSGNTEAFF; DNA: TGTGCCATCAGTTCCGGAAACACTGAAGCTTTCTTT
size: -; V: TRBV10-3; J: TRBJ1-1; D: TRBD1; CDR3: CAIRDRGEDTEAFF; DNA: TGTGCCATCAGGGACAGGGGGGAAGACACTGAAGCTTTCTTT
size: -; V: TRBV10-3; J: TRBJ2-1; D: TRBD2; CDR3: CASGLAGGYEQFF; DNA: TGTGCCAGTGGACTAGCGGGAGGATATGAGCAGTTCTTC
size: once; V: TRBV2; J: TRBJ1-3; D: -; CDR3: CASSLHSEGSGNTIYF; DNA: TGTGCCAGCAGCCTACACAGCGAAGGCTCTGGAAACACCATATATTTT
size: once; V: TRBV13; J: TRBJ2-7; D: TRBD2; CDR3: CASSLGRGTSGYEQYF; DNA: TGTGCCAGCAGCTTAGGCCGCGGGACTAGCGGGTACGAGCAGTACTTC
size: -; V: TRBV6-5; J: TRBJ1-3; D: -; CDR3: CASNGIDSGNTIYF; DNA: TGTGCCAGCAACGGAATTGACTCTGGAAACACCATATATTTT
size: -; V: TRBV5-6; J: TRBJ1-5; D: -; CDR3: CASSFQGNQPQHF; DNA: TGTGCCAGCAGCTTCCAGGGAAATCAGCCCCAGCATTTT
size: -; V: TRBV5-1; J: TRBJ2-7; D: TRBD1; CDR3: CASSLRQGAAREQYF; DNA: TGCGCCAGCAGCCTCAGACAGGGAGCCGCTCGGGAGCAGTACTTC
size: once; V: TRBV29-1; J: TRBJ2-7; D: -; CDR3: CSVAGALYGEQYF; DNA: TGCAGCGTTGCAGGGGCTCTCTACGGGGAGCAGTACTTC
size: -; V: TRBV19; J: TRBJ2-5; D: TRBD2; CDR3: CASSLLAGSEEQYF; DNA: TGTGCCAGTAGCTTACTAGCGGGATCGGAAGAGCAGTACTTC
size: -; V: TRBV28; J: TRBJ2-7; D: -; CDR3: CASSPDVSYEQYF; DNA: TGTGCCAGCAGCCCCGACGTGAGCTACGAGCAGTACTTC
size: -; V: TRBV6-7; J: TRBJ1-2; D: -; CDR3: CASSYSPERPNYGYTF; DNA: TGTGCCAGCAGTTACTCCCCAGAAAGACCTAACTATGGCTACACCTTC
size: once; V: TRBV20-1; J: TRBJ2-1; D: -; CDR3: CSAPRVGQFF; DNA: TGCAGTGCCCCAAGAGTCGGGCAGTTCTTC
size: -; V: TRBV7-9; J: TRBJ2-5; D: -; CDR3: CASSPRGQETQYF; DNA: TGTGCCAGCAGCCCGCGGGGCCAAGAGACCCAGTACTTC
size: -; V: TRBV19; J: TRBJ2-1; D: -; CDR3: CASSIGGDKQFF; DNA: TGTGCCAGTAGTATAGGTGGGGACAAGCAGTTCTTC
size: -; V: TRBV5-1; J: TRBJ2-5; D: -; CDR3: CASSLEGETQYF; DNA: TGCGCCAGCAGCTTGGAAGGAGAGACCCAGTACTTC
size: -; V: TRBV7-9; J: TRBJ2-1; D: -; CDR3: CASSLTNNEQFF; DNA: TGTGCCAGCAGCTTAACGAACAATGAGCAGTTCTTC
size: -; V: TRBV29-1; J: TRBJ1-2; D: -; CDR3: CSVVDGEGYTF; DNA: TGCAGCGTTGTTGACGGGGAAGGCTACACCTTC
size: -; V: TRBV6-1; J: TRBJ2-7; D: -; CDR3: CATAGRSSYEQYF; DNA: TGTGCCACCGCGGGACGGAGCTCCTACGAGCAGTACTTC
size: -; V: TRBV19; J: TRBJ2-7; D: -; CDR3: CASSMGVSGSYEQYF; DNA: TGTGCCAGTAGTATGGGTGTTAGCGGATCCTACGAGCAGTACTTC
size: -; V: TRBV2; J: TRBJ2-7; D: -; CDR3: CASSESGATRVSYEQYF; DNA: TGTGCCAGCAGTGAATCAGGAGCCACCAGGGTCTCCTACGAGCAGTACTTC
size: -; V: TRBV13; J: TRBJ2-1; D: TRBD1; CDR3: CASSSRTGGNEQFF; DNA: TGTGCCAGCAGCTCGAGGACAGGGGGGAATGAGCAGTTCTTC
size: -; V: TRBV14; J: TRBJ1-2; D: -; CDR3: CASSQTQGGLWGYTF; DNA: TGTGCCAGCAGCCAAACCCAAGGGGGGTTGTGGGGCTACACCTTC
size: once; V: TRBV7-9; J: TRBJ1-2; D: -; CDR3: CASSLASYGYTF; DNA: TGTGCCAGCAGCTTAGCCAGTTATGGCTACACCTTC
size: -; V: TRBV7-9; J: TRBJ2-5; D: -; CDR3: CASSLVTGLLETQYF; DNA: TGTGCCAGCAGCTTAGTGACAGGCCTACTAGAGACCCAGTACTTC
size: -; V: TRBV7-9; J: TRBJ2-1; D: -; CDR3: CASSFGSDSLGQFF; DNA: TGTGCCAGCAGCTTCGGCTCGGACAGTCTTGGGCAGTTCTTC
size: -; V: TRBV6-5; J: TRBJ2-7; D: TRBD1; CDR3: CASSPWTGGSSEQYF; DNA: TGTGCCAGCAGTCCCTGGACAGGGGGCTCCTCCGAGCAGTACTTC
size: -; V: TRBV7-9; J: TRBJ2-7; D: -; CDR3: CASSLAVSYYEQYF; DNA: TGTGCCAGCAGCTTAGCGGTCAGTTACTACGAGCAGTACTTC